Below are 18 T cell receptor beta chains sequenced from a single sample in a study of T cells in Graves' hyperthyroidism and ophthalmopathy. The CDR3 regions of TCR beta were amplified from RNA transcripts. HTBI primers were employed in a first-round RT-PCR of the TCR CDR3. TCRdb redid the calling of the multiplex PCR reads with MiXCR, one entry per CDR3 protein. The sample records approximately 720,000 distinct CDR3 sequences, roughly a sixth being singletons. The sample was blood. The source of these receptors is a woman between 45 and 65 years old with Graves' hyperthyroidism that later progressed to Graves' ophthalmopathy.

V is TRBV9 and J is TRBJ1-1, with D uncertain. V gave up 2 bases and J gave up 1 base, with 18 bases separating them. The CDR3 contains 17 residues. Germline CDR1 SGDLS, CDR2 YYNGEE. CDR3 amino acids: CASSVSPHGPENTEAFF. The CDR3 nucleotides read TGTGCCAGCAGCGTTTCCCCTCATGGACCTGAGAACACTGAAGCTTTCTTT.

This clonotype was recorded at least ten times. The CDR3 bases are TGTGCCAGCACCCAGACAGGGAGCTCCTACGAGCAGTACTTC. It codes for CASTQTGSSYEQYF. V gene TRBV6-1 combines with J gene TRBJ2-7, with 7 bases lining up with TRBD1. Germline CDR1 reads MNHNS; CDR2 reads SASEGT. The junction had 6 bases not matched to a gene; V was cut back by 7 bases and J by 0 bases. CDR3 size: 14 residues.

The sample holds a few counts of this clonotype. J is TRBJ1-3 and V is TRBV5-1, with 7 bases matching TRBD1. The CDR3 runs to 15 residues. V lost 2 bases to trimming and J lost 4 bases; unmatched junction nucleotides: 6. Per the germline V gene, CDR1 is SGHRS and CDR2 is YFSETQ. The CDR3 nucleotides are TGCGCCAGCAGCTTCAGGGGGATCGAAGGAAACACCATATATTTT. The encoded protein is CASSFRGIEGNTIYF.

This clonotype was counted at least ten times. J is TRBJ1-1 and V is TRBV5-6; 7 nucleotides agree with TRBD1. Trimming took 6 bases from V and 0 from J; bases not matched to a gene: 8. Germline CDR1 reads SGHDT; CDR2 reads YYEEEE. The CDR3 runs 15 residues. CDR3 loop: CASITGELMNTEAFF. The CDR3 region has the DNA TGTGCCAGCATCACAGGGGAGCTAATGAACACTGAAGCTTTCTTT. The complete variable domain, with remaining parts taken from reference TRBV5-6 and TRBJ1-1, reads DAGVTQSPTHLIKTRGQQVTLRCSPKSGHDTVSWYQQALGQGPQFIFQYYEEEERQRGNFPDRFSGHQFPNYSSELNVNALLLGDSALYLCASITGELMNTEAFFGQGTRLTVV.

The chain couples TRBV28 to TRBJ2-5; 7 nucleotides match TRBD1. Germline V lookup: CDR1 MDHEN, CDR2 SYDVKM. V shed 4 bases, J shed 4 bases, and the junction held 12 bases outside the gene matches. The CDR3 sequence is 16 residues long. The CDR3 bases are TGTGCCAGCAGTTCCGCAGACAGGGACATATCAGAGACCCAGTACTTC. It encodes CASSSADRDISETQYF.

This clonotype was seen a few times. The V and J genes are TRBV5-6 and TRBJ2-3, with 9 bases identical to TRBD2. Germline V CDR1 and CDR2: SGHDT, YYEEEE. This CDR3 has 14 residues. V lost 2 bases and J lost 5; bases outside the gene matches: 3. The CDR3 loop reads CASSLSGGIDTQYF. The CDR3 DNA reads as TGTGCCAGCAGCTTAAGCGGGGGGATAGATACGCAGTATTTT.

This clonotype has a count of ten or more. V is TRBV5-1 and J is TRBJ2-7; D tentatively reads TRBD1 or TRBD2 (5 bases each). Trimming pared 0 bases from V and 1 base from J, leaving 14 bases between. This CDR3 is built from 16 residues. The V gene's germline CDR1 is SGHRS and CDR2 YFSETQ. This CDR3 reads CASSLAVGDGSYEQYF. The CDR3 DNA sequence: TGCGCCAGCAGCTTGGCCGTGGGGGACGGTTCCTACGAGCAGTACTTC. Filled out from reference TRBV5-1 and TRBJ2-7, the complete variable domain reads KAGVTQTPRYLIKTRGQQVTLSCSPISGHRSVSWYQQTPGQGLQFLFEYFSETQRNKGNFPGRFSGRQFSNSRSEMNVSTLELGDSALYLCASSLAVGDGSYEQYFGPGTRLTVT.

This clonotype turned up a few times. The genes are TRBV6-1 and TRBJ2-1, with a possible D match to TRBD2 (6 bases). The CDR3 is 13 amino acids. V was shortened by 6 bases and J by 6 bases, with 12 bases between the two germline ends. CDR1 is MNHNS and CDR2 is SASEGT in the germline V gene. CDR3 bases: TGTGCCAGCAGGGGGGGAGGAAGCAATGAGCAGTTCTTC. Translated, it gives CASRGGGSNEQFF.

This clonotype appeared a few times. The gene calls are TRBV12-3 or TRBV12-4 and TRBJ1-4; D is unclear. The CDR3 length is 15 residues. Trimming pared 5 bases from V and 4 bases from J, leaving 14 bases between. This CDR3 reads CASSRRRTLNEKLFF. CDR3 in DNA: TGTGCCAGCAGTCGGCGACGGACCCTTAATGAAAAACTGTTTTTT.

A few counts support this clonotype. The chain links TRBV18 to TRBJ1-1; D ambiguous. Germline lookup yields CDR1 KGHSH and CDR2 LQKENI. V was pared by 1 base and J by 3 bases, with 12 bases between. The CDR3 loop spans 15 amino acids. The CDR3: CASSPREGLDTEAFF. The CDR3 nucleotides are TGTGCCAGCTCACCACGGGAGGGCTTGGACACTGAAGCTTTCTTT.

This clonotype was seen a handful of times. This chain joins TRBV19 and TRBJ1-1, with D possibly matching TRBD1 (5 bases). CDR1 is LNHDA and CDR2 is SQIVND in the germline V gene (reference sequence). Deletions cut 6 bases from V and 5 bases from J, with 19 bases between. The CDR3 loop spans 15 amino acids. This chain's CDR3 is CASRGRDLSFTEAFF. The CDR3 coding sequence is TGTGCCAGTAGGGGGAGGGACCTCTCCTTTACTGAAGCTTTCTTT.

This clonotype was seen repeatedly, ten times or more. This sequence joins TRBV30 and TRBJ2-1; TRBD1 agrees at 11 bases. CDR1 is GTSNPN and CDR2 is SVGIG in the germline V gene (reference sequence). The CDR3 is 15 residues long. V gave up 4 bases and J gave up 5 bases; unmatched junction bases: 7. The chain's CDR3 is CAWKGGTGGNNEQFF. The CDR3 DNA reads TGTGCCTGGAAAGGCGGGACAGGGGGTAACAATGAGCAGTTCTTC.

This rearrangement joins TRBV5-5 to TRBJ1-2; 10 bases line up with TRBD1. CDR1 SGHKS and CDR2 YYEKEE come from the germline V gene (reference sequence). Losses at the gene ends were 4 bases for V and 5 bases for J; bases not matched to a gene: 5. This CDR3 contains 14 residues. CDR3 sequence: CASSPEGQGYGYTF. The CDR3 nucleotides are TGTGCCAGCAGCCCGGAGGGACAGGGGTATGGCTACACCTTC.

This clonotype appeared many times. This sequence joins TRBV2 and TRBJ1-1; D might be TRBD1 (5 bases). The germline V and J ends were trimmed by 11 bases and 0 bases, with 10 bases remaining between them. The germline gives CDR1 SNHLY, CDR2 FYNNEI. The CDR3 extends over 12 amino acids. The CDR3 region is CAGQGLNTEAFF. As DNA, the CDR3 is TGTGCCGGCCAGGGATTGAACACTGAAGCTTTCTTT.

This chain links TRBV5-1 with TRBJ2-2; 7 bases fit TRBD2. Unmatched junction bases numbered 10, after V lost 0 bases and J lost 5 bases. Germline V gene data show CDR1 as SGHRS and CDR2 as YFSETQ. CDR3 length: 17 amino acids. The CDR3 nucleotides read TGCGCCAGCAGCTTGGACCCCCAGCGGGGAGAAACCGGGGAGCTGTTTTTT. Translating it yields CASSLDPQRGETGELFF. The full variable domain, rest sourced from reference TRBV5-1 and TRBJ2-2, is KAGVTQTPRYLIKTRGQQVTLSCSPISGHRSVSWYQQTPGQGLQFLFEYFSETQRNKGNFPGRFSGRQFSNSRSEMNVSTLELGDSALYLCASSLDPQRGETGELFFGEGSRLTVL.

This clonotype has just a few counts. The rearrangement links TRBV4-1 to TRBJ1-1, with D possibly matching TRBD1 (6 bases). The V gene lost 1 base and the J gene lost 1 base, with 13 bases spanning the gap. CDR1 is MGHRA, CDR2 YSYEKL, per germline. CDR3 length: 16 amino acids. The CDR3 DNA is TGCGCCAGCAGCCAAGGGTACACAGGGAGGAACACTGAAGCTTTCTTT. Translated: CASSQGYTGRNTEAFF.

This clonotype was seen repeatedly, ten times or more. The chain couples TRBV7-2 to TRBJ1-1; no clear D. Germline values: CDR1 SGHTA, CDR2 FQGNSA. The CDR3 extends over 15 amino acids. V shed 2 bases and J shed 0 bases, with 10 bases lying between them. The CDR3 nucleotides are TGTGCCAGCAGCTTATATGGGGTTCTGAACACTGAAGCTTTCTTT. Translating it yields CASSLYGVLNTEAFF.

In its sample, this clonotype was seen a few times. The chain joins TRBV7-9 to TRBJ1-4; D remains ambiguous. CDR1 is SEHNR, CDR2 FQNEAQ, per germline (reference sequence). V was pared by 2 bases and J by 5 bases, with 12 bases between. CDR3 length: 15 amino acids. For the CDR3, the DNA is TGTGCCAGCAGCTTATCGGGGAACGGGAATGAAAAACTGTTTTTT. Residues: CASSLSGNGNEKLFF. Full variable domain (remainder filled in from reference TRBV7-9 and TRBJ1-4): DTGVSQNPRHKITKRGQNVTFRCDPISEHNRLYWYRQTLGQGPEFLTYFQNEAQLEKSRLLSDRFSAERPKGSFSTLEIQRTEQGDSAMYLCASSLSGNGNEKLFFGSGTQLSVL.